Below are 21 T cell receptor beta chains sequenced from a single sample in a study of blood T cell repertoires in COVID-19. Assay used: immunoSEQ multiplex PCR; TCRdb lists only in-frame clones, some missing. In the table there are approximately 130,000 clones, 85% to 90% of which are singletons. Sequencing was done on a sample of peripheral blood. The receptors come from a man in his sixties with acute or convalescent COVID-19.

This sequence joins TRBV19 and TRBJ2-1; TRBD1 aligns across 7 bases. Looked up from germline, CDR1 is LNHDA and CDR2 is SQIVND (reference sequence). V shed 7 bases and J 5 bases; nucleotides not matched to a gene: 8. This CDR3 spans 14 amino acids. CDR3 region: CASTGTVTNNEQFF. In DNA form, the CDR3 reads TGTGCCAGTACCGGGACAGTTACCAACAATGAGCAGTTCTTC.

This clone came up once. J is TRBJ2-2 and V is TRBV3-1 (or the pseudogene TRBV3-2); the D gene is possibly TRBD2 (6 bases). Germline CDR1 LGHDT, CDR2 YNNKEL (reference sequence). The V end was cut by 1 base, the J end by 6 bases, with 18 bases between. The CDR3 has 17 amino acids. The CDR3 here is CASSQVEEGPIAGELFF. For the CDR3, the DNA is TGTGCCAGCAGCCAAGTTGAGGAGGGACCGATAGCCGGGGAGCTGTTTTTT.

CDR3 sequence reads: CASSFRQYSYEQYF. CDR3 bases: TGTGCCAGCAGTTTCCGACAGTACTCCTACGAGCAGTACTTC. The V and J genes are TRBV6-5 and TRBJ2-7, with a tentative D call TRBD1 (5 bases). CDR3 size: 14 residues. CDR1 MNHEY and CDR2 SVGAGI come from the germline V gene. Trimming took off 4 bases at V and 0 bases at J, with 10 bases between the two ends.

The table lists this clone with a few counts. The chain has TRBV4-3 and TRBJ2-7, with 8 bases matching TRBD2. The J segment lost 0 bases and the V segment lost 1 base, leaving 2 bases of the junction unmatched. Germline V lookup: CDR1 LGHNA, CDR2 YSLEER. The CDR3 extends over 15 amino acids. This CDR3 is CASSQGAGGSYEQYF. CDR3 DNA sequence: TGCGCCAGCAGCCAAGGGGCGGGAGGCTCCTACGAGCAGTACTTC.

The chain links TRBV5-1 to TRBJ2-2; the D gene is possibly TRBD2 (6 bases). Germline loops: CDR1 SGHRS, CDR2 YFSETQ. CDR3 length equals 15 residues. V shed 5 bases and J shed 4 bases, with 15 bases lying between them. CDR3 region: CASRGGSGATGELFF. CDR3 DNA sequence: TGCGCCAGCAGAGGAGGGAGTGGTGCCACCGGGGAGCTGTTTTTT.

CDR3 sequence (DNA): TGTGCCAGCAGTTTAGGACAGGTAAACGGCTACACCTTC. Protein sequence: CASSLGQVNGYTF. The rearrangement uses TRBV28 and TRBJ1-2, with 7 bases fitting TRBD1. The ends lost 2 bases at V and 8 bases at J; junction bases unmatched: 5. The CDR3 is 13 amino acids. The germline CDR1 and CDR2 sequences are MDHEN and SYDVKM.

This clone has only one observation. The chain recombines TRBV6-5 with TRBJ1-2; TRBD1 matches at 9 bases. CDR3 length: 15 residues. Germline lookup yields CDR1 MNHEY and CDR2 SVGAGI. The ends lost 2 bases at V and 5 bases at J; junction bases unmatched: 6. The CDR3 region is CASSYTGQGRYGYTF. The DNA of the CDR3 is TGTGCCAGCAGTTACACGGGACAGGGAAGATATGGCTACACCTTC.

V usage is TRBV24-1 and J usage is TRBJ1-2; 8 positions match TRBD1. The germline gives CDR1 KGHDR, CDR2 SFDVKD. Germline trimming cut 3 bases from V and 7 bases from J; bases unmatched to any gene: 3. The CDR3 has 13 amino acids. The CDR3 region has the DNA TGTGCCACCAGTGATCCAGGGGGCTTTGGCTACACCTTC. Its protein product is CATSDPGGFGYTF.

The genes are TRBV7-9 and TRBJ2-1; 7 bases line up with TRBD1. The CDR3 has 16 amino acids. Germline V CDR1 and CDR2: SEHNR, FQNEAQ (reference sequence). After removal of 6 bases from V and 4 bases from J, the junction contained 12 bases not matched to a gene. DNA of the CDR3: TGTGCCAGCAGGCGACCCCGCGGACAGGCTTACAATGAGCAGTTCTTC. This sequence encodes CASRRPRGQAYNEQFF.

The chain employs TRBV4-2 and TRBJ2-3; a weak D match, TRBD2 (6 bases). With 1 base removed from V and 6 bases from J, the gap between germline ends came to 23 bases. The CDR3 consists of 18 residues. The V gene's germline CDR1 is LGHNA and CDR2 YNFKEQ. This chain's CDR3 is CASSQVPGPGRGFDTQYF. Written as DNA, the CDR3 is TGTGCCAGCAGCCAAGTGCCCGGACCCGGGAGAGGATTCGATACGCAGTATTTT.

This chain connects TRBV5-6 to TRBJ2-3; D is ambiguous. The V end lost 1 base, the J end lost 6 bases, and 6 bases lay between the germline ends. This CDR3 contains 12 residues. CDR1 and CDR2 (germline): SGHDT, YYEEEE. CDR3 bases: TGTGCCAGCAGCTTGACTTTGGATACGCAGTATTTT. Amino acid sequence: CASSLTLDTQYF.

This clone was detected only a few times. This chain joins TRBV27 and TRBJ2-1; TRBD2 matches at 10 bases. J lost 2 bases, V lost 6 bases, and 7 bases had no gene match. Germline V gene data show CDR1 as MNHEY and CDR2 as SMNVEV (reference sequence). CDR3 length: 16 amino acids. The CDR3 region has the DNA TGTGCCAGCAGATCCGGGACTAGCGAAACCTACAATGAGCAGTTCTTC. Its protein product is CASRSGTSETYNEQFF.

V and J are TRBV2 and TRBJ1-1; 7 positions agree with TRBD1. CDR1 and CDR2 (germline): SNHLY, FYNNEI. The ends lost 4 bases at V and 5 bases at J; junction bases unmatched: 4. The CDR3 spans 13 residues. CDR3 protein: CASSATTGTEAFF. The CDR3 nucleotides read TGTGCCAGCAGTGCTACGACAGGGACTGAAGCTTTCTTT.

The chain has TRBV7-9 and TRBJ1-5, with D unclear. The CDR3 is 14 amino acids. V dropped 3 bases and J dropped 1 base, with 7 bases sitting between them. Per germline, CDR1 SEHNR and CDR2 FQNEAQ (reference sequence). The CDR3 protein is CASSLGTSNQPQHF. The CDR3 DNA sequence: TGTGCCAGCAGCTTGGGCACGAGCAATCAGCCCCAGCATTTT.

This clone showed up just once. This CDR3 reads CASSLRQGPYNEQFF. The CDR3 coding sequence is TGTGCCAGTAGTTTAAGACAGGGCCCCTACAATGAGCAGTTCTTC. The chain uses TRBV19 and TRBJ2-1, with 7 bases matching TRBD1. The CDR3 sequence is 15 residues long. The V gene's germline CDR1 is LNHDA and CDR2 SQIVND (reference sequence). Losses at the gene ends were 5 bases for V and 2 bases for J; bases not matched to a gene: 6.

The genes are TRBV27 and TRBJ2-7; TRBD1 is a possible D gene (5 bases). There are 16 residues in the CDR3. Trimming took 4 bases from V and 3 from J, leaving 19 bases between them. Germline V CDR1 and CDR2: MNHEY, SMNVEV (reference sequence). The chain's CDR3 is CASSSVRGTGNYEQYF. For the CDR3, the DNA is TGTGCCAGCAGTTCCGTAAGGGGTACCGGAAACTACGAGCAGTACTTC.

This clone was counted at least ten times. The rearrangement links TRBV27 to TRBJ1-3; 8 bases agree with TRBD1. Germline V gene data show CDR1 as MNHEY and CDR2 as SMNVEV (reference sequence). With V trimmed by 6 bases and J by 4 bases, 5 bases remained unmatched. The CDR3 extends over 14 amino acids. Here the CDR3 reads CASSLTGGGNTIYF. CDR3 nucleotides: TGTGCCAGCAGCCTAACAGGGGGGGGAAACACCATATATTTT.

The V gene is TRBV28, the J gene TRBJ2-7; perhaps TRBD1 as D (7 bases). CDR1 and CDR2 (germline): MDHEN, SYDVKM. Trimming left V 2 bases short and J 4 bases short, with 15 bases between. The CDR3 consists of 15 residues. CDR3 protein: CASSLRGGGAYEQYF. CDR3 sequence (DNA): TGTGCCAGCAGTTTAAGAGGGGGCGGGGCGTACGAGCAGTACTTC.

The chain links TRBV6-2 or TRBV6-3 to TRBJ2-3, with TRBD1 identical over 8 bases. The V segment lost 5 bases and the J segment 1 base; nucleotides outside the gene matches: 5. The CDR3 sequence is 15 residues long. The V gene's germline CDR1 is MNHEY and CDR2 SVGEGT. CDR3 coding DNA: TGTGCCAGCAGTCTCGGACAGGGTGGCACAGATACGCAGTATTTT. Translated, it gives CASSLGQGGTDTQYF.

The genes are TRBV18 and TRBJ2-3, with 9 positions matching TRBD2. CDR1 is KGHSH, CDR2 LQKENI, per germline. The CDR3 is made up of 18 amino acids. Trimming cost V 2 bases and J 3 bases; bases outside gene matches: 12. CDR3 DNA sequence: TGTGCCAGCTCACCAAACCTAGCGGGAACAACGGGAACAGATACGCAGTATTTT. It yields the protein CASSPNLAGTTGTDTQYF.

This clone was recorded once. The chain links TRBV11-1 to TRBJ2-2, with TRBD1 as a possible D gene (5 bases). The CDR3 has 15 amino acids. The V and J ends lost 4 bases and 0 bases respectively, with 9 bases between them. Germline V gives CDR1 SGHAT, CDR2 FQDESV (reference sequence). The CDR3 sequence: CASSWGRPNTGELFF. The CDR3 nucleotides are TGTGCCAGCAGCTGGGGCCGACCGAACACCGGGGAGCTGTTTTTT.